The 16 T cell receptor beta chains in this list originate from one sample, sequenced in a study of OX40 agonist ivuxolimab in advanced cancers. Library generation was performed with the immunoSEQ multiplex PCR assay. TCRdb took over this immuneACCESS table, retaining in-frame rearrangements with V and J assigned. Such tables are incomplete; in checked studies, under half of the missing clones stem from an unresolved V gene, and the remainder is unexplained. In this sample the table shows about 43,000 clones, around 88% of which occur a single time. Of the sample, about 35% is held by the ten largest clones. Sequences were derived from CD4+ or CD8+ T cells sorted from blood, sampled in a trial of the OX40 agonist ivuxolimab. These receptors originate from an adult with an advanced solid tumor such as melanoma, head and neck, liver or kidney cancer.

This clone appeared a single time. The chain combines TRBV6-5 with TRBJ1-2; D gene ambiguous. Trimming left V 0 bases short and J 2 bases short, with 10 bases between. The CDR3 consists of 15 residues. Looked up from germline, CDR1 is MNHEY and CDR2 is SVGAGI. The CDR3 here is CASSYSKDGNYGYTF. CDR3 in DNA: TGTGCCAGCAGTTACTCGAAGGACGGGAACTATGGCTACACCTTC.

The V gene is TRBV7-9, the J gene TRBJ2-7, with D tentatively TRBD1 (6 bases). From germline, CDR1 is SEHNR and CDR2 FQNEAQ (reference sequence). V lost 4 bases to trimming and J lost 4 bases, with 14 bases between them. This CDR3 spans 14 amino acids. CDR3 sequence reads: CASSSRDTKYEQYF. Written as DNA, the CDR3 is TGTGCCAGCAGCTCCCGGGACACCAAGTACGAGCAGTACTTC.

The rearrangement joins TRBV28 to TRBJ1-1; D gene uncertain. Germline V gene lookup returns CDR1 MDHEN and CDR2 SYDVKM. The CDR3 has 15 amino acids. The germline V and J ends were trimmed by 6 bases and 2 bases, with 16 bases remaining between them. CDR3 DNA sequence: TGTGCCAGCAGCAGGAGAGCGACATCCAACACTGAAGCTTTCTTT. Its protein is CASSRRATSNTEAFF.

The CDR3 sequence is CASSVAGLGYTF. The DNA for the CDR3 is TGTGCCAGCAGTGTGGCGGGGTTGGGCTACACCTTC. The rearrangement uses TRBV2 and TRBJ1-2; no clear D gene. The CDR3 contains 12 residues. Trimming stripped 4 bases from V and 8 bases from J, with 11 bases between. Germline V gene lookup returns CDR1 SNHLY and CDR2 FYNNEI.

In its sample, this clone was seen once. The V call is TRBV18, the J call TRBJ2-3; D unresolved. Germline assignment: CDR1 KGHSH and CDR2 LQKENI. This CDR3 is built from 14 residues. Trimming pared 3 bases from V and 0 bases from J, leaving 7 bases between. The CDR3 bases are TGTGCCAGCTCACCTAACTTTAGCACAGATACGCAGTATTTT. Translated: CASSPNFSTDTQYF.

The rearrangement joins TRBV5-1 to TRBJ2-5; D gene uncertain. From germline, CDR1 is SGHRS and CDR2 YFSETQ. Trimming pared 4 bases from V and 1 base from J, leaving 11 bases between. CDR3 length: 14 residues. The CDR3 sequence: CASSLGHSQETQYF. The CDR3 nucleotides are TGCGCCAGCAGCCTGGGCCACAGCCAAGAGACCCAGTACTTC.

V is TRBV28 and J is TRBJ2-5; the match to TRBD2 covers 9 bases. The ends lost 7 bases at V and 5 bases at J; junction bases unmatched: 8. The V gene's germline CDR1 is MDHEN and CDR2 SYDVKM. CDR3 size: 14 residues. In DNA form, the CDR3 reads TGTGCCAGCAATAACGGCGGGGGGGCCGAGACCCAGTACTTC. Its protein product is CASNNGGGAETQYF. Combining the CDR3 with reference TRBV28 and TRBJ2-5 gives the whole variable domain DVKVTQSSRYLVKRTGEKVFLECVQDMDHENMFWYRQDPGLGLRLIYFSYDVKMKEKGDIPEGYSVSREKKERFSLILESASTNQTSMYLCASNNGGGAETQYFGPGTRLLVL.

The V gene is TRBV5-4, the J gene TRBJ2-7, with 13 bases matching TRBD2. V lost 3 bases, J lost 4 bases, and 4 bases stayed unmatched. The germline V gene encodes CDR1 SGHNT and CDR2 YYREEE (reference sequence). CDR3 size: 15 residues. The CDR3: CASSSTSGGPYEQYF. For the CDR3, the DNA is TGTGCCAGCAGCTCGACTAGCGGGGGGCCTTACGAGCAGTACTTC.

This chain joins TRBV29-1 and TRBJ1-1; D is uncertain. The germline V gene encodes CDR1 SQVTM and CDR2 ANQGSEA. V lost 7 bases to trimming and J lost 6 bases, with 15 bases between them. This CDR3 spans 12 amino acids. The CDR3, as DNA: TGCAGCGCCCTAACGGGTAGTGCTGAAGCTTTCTTT. Its translation: CSALTGSAEAFF.

The rearrangement uses TRBV29-1 and TRBJ1-4; 8 nucleotides line up with TRBD1. Germline CDR1 reads SQVTM; CDR2 reads ANQGSEA. V shed 7 bases, J shed 0 bases, and the junction held 10 bases outside the gene matches. CDR3 length: 16 residues. The DNA for the CDR3 is TGCAGCGCCCAGGCAGGGGGCTTTGCAACTAATGAAAAACTGTTTTTT. Protein sequence: CSAQAGGFATNEKLFF. Combining the CDR3 with reference TRBV29-1 and TRBJ1-4 gives the whole variable domain SAVISQKPSRDICQRGTSLTIQCQVDSQVTMMFWYRQQPGQSLTLIATANQGSEATYESGFVIDKFPISRPNLTFSTLTVSNMSPEDSSIYLCSAQAGGFATNEKLFFGSGTQLSVL.

The chain carries TRBV4-1 and TRBJ2-7, with D perhaps matching TRBD1 or TRBD2 (6 bases each). The CDR3 spans 15 residues. CDR1 MGHRA and CDR2 YSYEKL come from the germline V gene. V was pared by 1 base and J by 4 bases, with 14 bases between. CDR3: CASSQVGQGRYEQYF. CDR3 DNA: TGCGCCAGCAGCCAAGTCGGCCAGGGGAGGTACGAGCAGTACTTC.

The chain carries TRBV6-1 and TRBJ2-4; possible D gene TRBD1, 6 bases. The CDR3 is made up of 13 amino acids. Trimming pared 6 bases from V and 9 bases from J, leaving 15 bases between. Germline V lookup: CDR1 MNHNS, CDR2 SASEGT. CDR3 residues: CASRNIQGSIQYF. In DNA form, the CDR3 reads TGTGCCAGCAGGAACATACAGGGATCCATTCAGTACTTC.

Turning to this clone: A far larger clone differs by one base, so this is likely a read error. This sequence joins TRBV27 and TRBJ1-5, with a possible D match to TRBD1 (5 bases). Germline loops: CDR1 MNHEY, CDR2 SMNVEV (reference sequence). The CDR3 consists of 14 residues. The CDR3 sequence is CASSVQGMGKPHHF. For the CDR3, the DNA is TGTGCCAGCAGTGTGCAGGGCATGGGGAAGCCCCATCATTTT.

This chain joins TRBV11-2 and TRBJ2-3, with D unclear. CDR1 and CDR2 from the germline V gene are SGHAT and FQNNGV. V was trimmed by 5 bases and J by 5 bases, leaving 11 bases between them. CDR3 length equals 13 residues. The CDR3 protein is CASSHDIGDTQYF. In DNA form, the CDR3 reads TGTGCCAGCAGCCATGACATAGGAGATACGCAGTATTTT. The variable domain in full, with the rest retrieved from reference TRBV11-2 and TRBJ2-3, is EAGVAQSPRYKIIEKRQSVAFWCNPISGHATLYWYQQILGQGPKLLIQFQNNGVVDDSQLPKDRFSAERLKGVDSTLKIQPAKLEDSAVYLCASSHDIGDTQYFGPGTRLTVL.

This chain joins TRBV6-5 and TRBJ2-5; D ambiguous. CDR1 is MNHEY and CDR2 is SVGAGI in the germline V gene. With 7 bases removed from V and 3 bases from J, the gap between germline ends came to 12 bases. The CDR3 is 13 residues long. The CDR3: CASKPPWEETQYF. CDR3 DNA sequence: TGTGCCAGCAAACCCCCGTGGGAAGAGACCCAGTACTTC.

The V gene is TRBV6-1, the J gene TRBJ1-1; TRBD1 is a possible D gene (5 bases). Trimming pared 2 bases from V and 3 bases from J, leaving 10 bases between. Per germline, CDR1 MNHNS and CDR2 SASEGT. The CDR3 runs 14 residues. CDR3 residues: CASSEMGRDTEAFF. In nucleotides, the CDR3 is TGTGCCAGCAGTGAAATGGGGCGGGACACTGAAGCTTTCTTT.